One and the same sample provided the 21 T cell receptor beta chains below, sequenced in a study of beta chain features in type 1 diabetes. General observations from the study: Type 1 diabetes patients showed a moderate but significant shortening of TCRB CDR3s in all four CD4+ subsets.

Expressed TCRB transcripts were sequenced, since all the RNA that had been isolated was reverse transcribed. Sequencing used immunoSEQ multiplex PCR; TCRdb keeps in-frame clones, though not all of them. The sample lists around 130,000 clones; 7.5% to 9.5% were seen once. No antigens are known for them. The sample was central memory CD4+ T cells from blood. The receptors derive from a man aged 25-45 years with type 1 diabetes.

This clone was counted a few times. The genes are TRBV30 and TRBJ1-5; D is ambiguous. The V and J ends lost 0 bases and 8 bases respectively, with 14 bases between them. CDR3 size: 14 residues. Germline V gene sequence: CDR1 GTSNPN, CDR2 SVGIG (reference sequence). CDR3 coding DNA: TGTGCCTGGAGTGTACGAGGGAATAATAAGCCCCAGCATTTT. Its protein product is CAWSVRGNNKPQHF.

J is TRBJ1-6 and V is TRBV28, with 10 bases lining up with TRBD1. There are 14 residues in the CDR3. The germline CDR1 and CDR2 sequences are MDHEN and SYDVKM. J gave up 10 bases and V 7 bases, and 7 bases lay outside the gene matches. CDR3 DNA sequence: TGTGCCAGCACTCCGGGACAGGGGAGATCACCCCTCCACTTT. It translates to CASTPGQGRSPLHF. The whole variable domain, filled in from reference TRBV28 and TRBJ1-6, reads DVKVTQSSRYLVKRTGEKVFLECVQDMDHENMFWYRQDPGLGLRLIYFSYDVKMKEKGDIPEGYSVSREKKERFSLILESASTNQTSMYLCASTPGQGRSPLHFGNGTRLTVT.

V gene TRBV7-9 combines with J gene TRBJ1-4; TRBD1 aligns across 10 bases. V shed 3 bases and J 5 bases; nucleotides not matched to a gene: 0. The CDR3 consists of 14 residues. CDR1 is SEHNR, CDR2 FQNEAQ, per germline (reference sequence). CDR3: CASSLGQGNEKLFF. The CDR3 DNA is TGTGCCAGCAGCTTGGGACAGGGGAATGAAAAACTGTTTTTT.

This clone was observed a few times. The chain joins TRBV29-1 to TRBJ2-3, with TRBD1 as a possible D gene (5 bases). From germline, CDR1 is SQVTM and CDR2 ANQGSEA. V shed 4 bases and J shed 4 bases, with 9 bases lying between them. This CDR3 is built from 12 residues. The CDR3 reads CSVVRAADTQYF. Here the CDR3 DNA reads TGCAGCGTTGTCAGGGCTGCAGATACGCAGTATTTT.

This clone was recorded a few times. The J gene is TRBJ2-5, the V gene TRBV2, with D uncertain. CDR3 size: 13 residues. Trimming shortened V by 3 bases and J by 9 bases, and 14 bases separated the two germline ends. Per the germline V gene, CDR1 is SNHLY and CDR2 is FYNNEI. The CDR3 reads CASSENQAQAQYF. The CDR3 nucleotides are TGTGCCAGCAGTGAGAATCAGGCCCAGGCCCAGTACTTC.

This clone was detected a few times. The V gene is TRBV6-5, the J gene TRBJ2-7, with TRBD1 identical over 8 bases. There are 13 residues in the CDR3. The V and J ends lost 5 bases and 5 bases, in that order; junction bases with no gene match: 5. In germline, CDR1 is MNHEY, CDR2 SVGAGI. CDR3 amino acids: CASSTTTGDEQYF. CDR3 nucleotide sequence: TGTGCCAGCAGTACTACGACAGGGGACGAGCAGTACTTC.

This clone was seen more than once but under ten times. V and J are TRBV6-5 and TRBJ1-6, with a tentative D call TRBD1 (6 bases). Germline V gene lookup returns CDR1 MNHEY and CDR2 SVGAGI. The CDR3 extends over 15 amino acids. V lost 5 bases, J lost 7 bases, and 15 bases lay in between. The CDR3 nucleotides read TGTGCCAGCAGTGCCGGGCAGGGGTGGAATTCACCCCTCCACTTT. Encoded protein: CASSAGQGWNSPLHF.

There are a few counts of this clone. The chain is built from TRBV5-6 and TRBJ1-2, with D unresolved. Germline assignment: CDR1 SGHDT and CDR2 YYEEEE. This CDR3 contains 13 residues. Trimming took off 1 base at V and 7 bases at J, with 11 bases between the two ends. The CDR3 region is CASSLSSSFGYTF. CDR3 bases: TGTGCCAGCAGCTTGTCTTCTTCGTTTGGCTACACCTTC.

The CDR3 DNA sequence: TGTGCCAGCAGCTTGGCCGGGGTGACAGGGGTGGGCTACACCTTC. Encoded protein: CASSLAGVTGVGYTF. The chain carries TRBV5-4 and TRBJ1-2; 8 nucleotides line up with TRBD1. This CDR3 has 15 amino acids. Germline values: CDR1 SGHNT, CDR2 YYREEE (reference sequence). V was pared by 0 bases and J by 8 bases, with 9 bases of the junction left unmatched. The complete variable domain, with remaining parts taken from reference TRBV5-4 and TRBJ1-2, reads ETGVTQSPTHLIKTRGQQVTLRCSSQSGHNTVSWYQQALGQGPQFIFQYYREEENGRGNFPPRFSGLQFPNYSSELNVNALELDDSALYLCASSLAGVTGVGYTFGSGTRLTVV.

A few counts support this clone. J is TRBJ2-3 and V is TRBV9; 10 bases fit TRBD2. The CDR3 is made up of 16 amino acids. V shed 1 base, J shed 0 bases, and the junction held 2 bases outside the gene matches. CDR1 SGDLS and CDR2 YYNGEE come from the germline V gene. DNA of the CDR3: TGTGCCAGCAGCGTAAGCGGGGGGGTTAGCACAGATACGCAGTATTTT. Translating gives CASSVSGGVSTDTQYF.

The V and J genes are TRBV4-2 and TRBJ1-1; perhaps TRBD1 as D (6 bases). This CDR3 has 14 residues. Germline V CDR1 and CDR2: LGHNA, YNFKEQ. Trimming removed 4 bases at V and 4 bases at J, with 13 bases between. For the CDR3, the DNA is TGTGCCAGCAGCCCCGACAGGCTGAGCACTGAAGCTTTCTTT. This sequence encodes CASSPDRLSTEAFF.

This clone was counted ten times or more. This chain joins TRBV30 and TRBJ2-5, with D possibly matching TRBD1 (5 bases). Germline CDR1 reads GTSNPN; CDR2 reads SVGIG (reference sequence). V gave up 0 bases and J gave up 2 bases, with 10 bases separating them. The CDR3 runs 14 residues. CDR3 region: CAWSVRGSQETQYF. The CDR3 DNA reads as TGTGCCTGGAGTGTAAGGGGCAGTCAAGAGACCCAGTACTTC.

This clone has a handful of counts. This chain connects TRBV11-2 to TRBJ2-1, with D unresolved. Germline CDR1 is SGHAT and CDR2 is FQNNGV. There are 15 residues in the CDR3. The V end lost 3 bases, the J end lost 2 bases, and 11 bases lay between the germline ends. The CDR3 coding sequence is TGTGCCAGCAGCTTTTCGGCCCTAGCCTACAATGAGCAGTTCTTC. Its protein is CASSFSALAYNEQFF.

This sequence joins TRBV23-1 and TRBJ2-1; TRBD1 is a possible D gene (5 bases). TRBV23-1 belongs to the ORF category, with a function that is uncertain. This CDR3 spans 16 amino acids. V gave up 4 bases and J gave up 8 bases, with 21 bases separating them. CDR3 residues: CASSPIRTMEFYEQFF. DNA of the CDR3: TGCGCCAGCAGTCCGATTCGGACAATGGAGTTCTATGAGCAGTTCTTC.

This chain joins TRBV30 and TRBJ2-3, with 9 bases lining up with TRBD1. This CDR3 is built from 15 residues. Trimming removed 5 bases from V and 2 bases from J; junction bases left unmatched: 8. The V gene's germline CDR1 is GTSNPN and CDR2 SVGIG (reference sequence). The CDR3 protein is CAWATGTGSTDTQYF. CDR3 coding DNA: TGTGCCTGGGCCACCGGGACAGGGTCCACAGATACGCAGTATTTT.

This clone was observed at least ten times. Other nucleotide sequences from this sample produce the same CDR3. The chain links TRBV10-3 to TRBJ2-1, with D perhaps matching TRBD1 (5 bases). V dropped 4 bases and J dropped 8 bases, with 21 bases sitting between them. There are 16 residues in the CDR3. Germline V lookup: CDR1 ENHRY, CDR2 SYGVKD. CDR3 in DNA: TGTGCCATCAGTGCTTCTGGGGCCCCGAGGATGGATGAGCAGTTCTTC. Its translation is CAISASGAPRMDEQFF.

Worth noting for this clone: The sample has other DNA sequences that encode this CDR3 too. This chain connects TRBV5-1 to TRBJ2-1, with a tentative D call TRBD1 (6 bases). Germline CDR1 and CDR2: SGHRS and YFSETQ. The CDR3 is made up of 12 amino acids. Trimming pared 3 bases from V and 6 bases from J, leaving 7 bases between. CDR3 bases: TGCGCCAGCAGCTCACAGGGCAATGAGCAGTTCTTC. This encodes CASSSQGNEQFF.

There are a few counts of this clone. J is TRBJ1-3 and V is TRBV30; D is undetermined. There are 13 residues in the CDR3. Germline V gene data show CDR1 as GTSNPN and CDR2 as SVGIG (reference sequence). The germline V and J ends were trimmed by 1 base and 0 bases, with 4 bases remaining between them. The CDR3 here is CAWSAYSGNTIYF. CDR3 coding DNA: TGTGCCTGGAGTGCGTACTCTGGAAACACCATATATTTT.

CDR3 in DNA: TGTGCCAGTACCCCGGACAGGACCTACGGTGAAGCTTTCTTT. It translates to CASTPDRTYGEAFF. V is TRBV19 and J is TRBJ1-1; TRBD1 matches at 7 bases. The germline CDR1 and CDR2 sequences are LNHDA and SQIVND (reference sequence). The CDR3 covers 14 residues. Trimming removed 7 bases from V and 7 bases from J; junction bases left unmatched: 12.

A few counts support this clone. CDR3 DNA: TGTGCCAGCAGCCCGGTGCGGGGCCAATCCTACAATGAGCAGTTCTTC. It is translated as CASSPVRGQSYNEQFF. This sequence joins TRBV11-2 and TRBJ2-1; D is perhaps TRBD2 (6 bases). Germline CDR1 is SGHAT and CDR2 is FQNNGV. The CDR3 covers 16 residues. V dropped 5 bases and J dropped 1 base, with 15 bases sitting between them.

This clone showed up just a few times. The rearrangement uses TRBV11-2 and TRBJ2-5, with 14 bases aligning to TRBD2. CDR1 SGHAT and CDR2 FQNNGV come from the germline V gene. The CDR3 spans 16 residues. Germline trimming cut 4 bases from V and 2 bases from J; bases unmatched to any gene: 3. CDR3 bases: TGTGCCAGCAGCTGGGGACTAGCGGGAGCTCAAGAGACCCAGTACTTC. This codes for CASSWGLAGAQETQYF.